The TCR beta chain described here comes from a study of T cell responses to AZD1222 COVID-19 vaccine. Trimming pared 7 bases from V and 4 bases from J, leaving 8 bases between. This CDR3 has 12 amino acids. Germline V gene data show CDR1 as SGHRS and CDR2 as YFSETQ. This clone was counted a single time. Here immunoSEQ multiplex PCR was the method, and the copy in TCRdb shows in-frame clones only, minus some. The profile shows more than 85,000 clones, 75% to 90% of them singletons. Here the sequenced sample was peripheral blood, taken on day 0 of AZD1222 vaccination. The rearrangement joins TRBV5-1 to TRBJ2-2; D remains ambiguous. The receptor comes from an adult in good health. This CDR3 reads CASGLGTGELFF. For the CDR3, the DNA is TGCGCCAGCGGTCTGGGCACCGGGGAGCTGTTTTTT. The full variable domain, in which reference TRBV5-1 and TRBJ2-2 provide the parts outside the CDR3, is KAGVTQTPRYLIKTRGQQVTLSCSPISGHRSVSWYQQTPGQGLQFLFEYFSETQRNKGNFPGRFSGRQFSNSRSEMNVSTLELGDSALYLCASGLGTGELFFGEGSRLTVL.